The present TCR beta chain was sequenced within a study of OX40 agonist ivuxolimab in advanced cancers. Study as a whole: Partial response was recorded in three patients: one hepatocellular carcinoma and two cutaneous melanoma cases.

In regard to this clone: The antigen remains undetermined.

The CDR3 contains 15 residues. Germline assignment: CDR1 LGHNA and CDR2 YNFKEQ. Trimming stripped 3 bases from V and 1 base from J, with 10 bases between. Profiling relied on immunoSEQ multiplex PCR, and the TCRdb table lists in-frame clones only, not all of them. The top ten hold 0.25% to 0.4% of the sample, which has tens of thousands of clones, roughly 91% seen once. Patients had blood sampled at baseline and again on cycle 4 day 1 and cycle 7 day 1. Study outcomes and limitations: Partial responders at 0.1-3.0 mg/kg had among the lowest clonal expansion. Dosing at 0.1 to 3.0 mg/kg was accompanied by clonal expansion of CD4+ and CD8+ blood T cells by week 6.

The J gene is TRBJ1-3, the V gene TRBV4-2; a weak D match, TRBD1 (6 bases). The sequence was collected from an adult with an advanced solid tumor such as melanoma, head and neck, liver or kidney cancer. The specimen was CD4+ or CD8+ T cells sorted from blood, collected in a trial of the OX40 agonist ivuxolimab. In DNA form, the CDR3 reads TGTGCCAGCAGCCATACAACAGGGTCTGGAAACACCATATATTTT. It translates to CASSHTTGSGNTIYF.